The source of this TCR beta chain is a study of blood T cell repertoires in COVID-19. Background on the study: The United States, Italy and Spain provided the acute and convalescent COVID-19 samples. Nucleic acid was either cDNA or gDNA, and it came from T cells, B-cell-depleted T cells, or PBMCs.

The germline V gene has CDR1 ENHRY and CDR2 SYGVKD. The CDR3 has 12 residues. V shed 4 bases and J shed 6 bases, with 10 bases lying between them. In the authors' methods: The authors estimated nucleated cell counts from reference gene primer amplification. Method: immunoSEQ multiplex PCR; TCRdb's copy keeps in-frame clones and lacks some. V, J and clone size were drawn from that table, and D and trimming were deduced from the DNA. The profile shows 200,000 to 250,000 clones, around four fifths of them singletons. This receptor was taken from a woman aged 55 to 70 who had recovered from COVID-19. The chain carries TRBV10-3 and TRBJ2-7, with a weak D call TRBD2 (6 bases). Specimen: peripheral blood. The DNA of the CDR3 is TGTGCCATCAGTGGGCAAGCGGGCGAGCAGTACTTC. It translates to CAISGQAGEQYF.